Listed below are T cell receptor beta chains from one sample, sequenced in a study of blood T cell repertoires in COVID-19. The data were produced by immunoSEQ multiplex PCR, yet TCRdb's version contains in-frame clones alone and is incomplete. The data hold about 82,000 clones, with around four fifths observed a single time. Sequenced material: peripheral blood. The receptors shown here come from a man between 60 and 70 years old with COVID-19, enrolled during active disease. CDR3s include the opening cysteine and the closing phenylalanine or tryptophan. A D gene is named only where the DNA matches it firmly. A row's size may be missing; if present it is once, few, many or a size class.

cdr3_nt: TGTGCCAGCAGCGACTCCGGGACACACGAGCAGTACTTC; cdr3_aa: CASSDSGTHEQYF; clone_size: few; j_call: TRBJ2-7; cdr3_length: 13; d_call: NA; v_call: TRBV9
cdr3_nt: TGTGCCAGCAGCAGCACCGGGACTAGCGTCTACGAGCAGTACTTC; cdr3_aa: CASSSTGTSVYEQYF; clone_size: NA; j_call: TRBJ2-7; cdr3_length: 15; d_call: NA; v_call: TRBV21-1
cdr3_nt: TGCGCCAGCAGCCCAAGGCCAGGACTAGCGGAGGGGAATGAGCAGTTCTTC; cdr3_aa: CASSPRPGLAEGNEQFF; clone_size: NA; j_call: TRBJ2-1; cdr3_length: 17; d_call: TRBD2; v_call: TRBV5-1
cdr3_nt: TGTGCCCTGGATTGGGGGAGGAATTCACCCCTCCACTTT; cdr3_aa: CALDWGRNSPLHF; clone_size: once; j_call: TRBJ1-6; cdr3_length: 13; d_call: NA; v_call: TRBV30
cdr3_nt: TGTGCCAGCAGCCTTAAATCCGGGACTTTCACCACCTCAGATACGCAGTATTTT; cdr3_aa: CASSLKSGTFTTSDTQYF; clone_size: NA; j_call: TRBJ2-3; cdr3_length: 18; d_call: NA; v_call: TRBV3-1/TRBV3-2
cdr3_nt: TGTGCCAGCCGGGAACAAGGTCCTACTGAAAAACTGTTTTTT; cdr3_aa: CASREQGPTEKLFF; clone_size: NA; j_call: TRBJ1-4; cdr3_length: 14; d_call: NA; v_call: TRBV2
cdr3_nt: TGTGCCAGCAGCCTCCCGACAGGGGCCGGGGAGCTGTTTTTT; cdr3_aa: CASSLPTGAGELFF; clone_size: NA; j_call: TRBJ2-2; cdr3_length: 14; d_call: TRBD1; v_call: TRBV7-3
cdr3_nt: TGCGCCAGCAGCCAAGAAGGGGGGACTAGCGGATACAATGAGCAGTTCTTC; cdr3_aa: CASSQEGGTSGYNEQFF; clone_size: few; j_call: TRBJ2-1; cdr3_length: 17; d_call: TRBD2; v_call: TRBV4-1
cdr3_nt: TGTGCCAGCTCACCAGGGACAGGGGTCGGCAATCAGCCCCAGCATTTT; cdr3_aa: CASSPGTGVGNQPQHF; clone_size: once; j_call: TRBJ1-5; cdr3_length: 16; d_call: TRBD1; v_call: TRBV18
cdr3_nt: TGTGCCAGCAGTACCTCGGACAGGAGCACTGAAGCTTTCTTT; cdr3_aa: CASSTSDRSTEAFF; clone_size: NA; j_call: TRBJ1-1; cdr3_length: 14; d_call: TRBD1; v_call: TRBV25-1
cdr3_nt: TGTGCCACCAGCTCGGGGGGCCCTCTTCGGCCCCAGCATTTT; cdr3_aa: CATSSGGPLRPQHF; clone_size: few; j_call: TRBJ1-5; cdr3_length: 14; d_call: NA; v_call: TRBV24-1
cdr3_nt: TGCGCCAGCAGCATAACAGGGGGGAACACTGAAGCTTTCTTT; cdr3_aa: CASSITGGNTEAFF; clone_size: many; j_call: TRBJ1-1; cdr3_length: 14; d_call: TRBD1; v_call: TRBV5-1
cdr3_nt: TGCAGCGCCCGACAGCGGAACACTGAAGCTTTCTTT; cdr3_aa: CSARQRNTEAFF; clone_size: NA; j_call: TRBJ1-1; cdr3_length: 12; d_call: NA; v_call: TRBV29-1
cdr3_nt: TGTGCCAGCAGCCCCCATCCTCCCGGGACAGGGGGTGAGCAGTACTTC; cdr3_aa: CASSPHPPGTGGEQYF; clone_size: NA; j_call: TRBJ2-7; cdr3_length: 16; d_call: TRBD1; v_call: TRBV9
cdr3_nt: TGTGCCAGTAGTATTACGACACAGAACACTGAAGCTTTCTTT; cdr3_aa: CASSITTQNTEAFF; clone_size: NA; j_call: TRBJ1-1; cdr3_length: 14; d_call: NA; v_call: TRBV19
cdr3_nt: TGTGCCAGCAGTATACCAGGGGCGTTCTACGAGCAGTACTTC; cdr3_aa: CASSIPGAFYEQYF; clone_size: NA; j_call: TRBJ2-7; cdr3_length: 14; d_call: NA; v_call: TRBV6-5
cdr3_nt: TGTGCCAGCAGTGAGTTTAGCGGGGTCACCGGGGAGCTGTTTTTT; cdr3_aa: CASSEFSGVTGELFF; clone_size: NA; j_call: TRBJ2-2; cdr3_length: 15; d_call: TRBD2; v_call: TRBV2
cdr3_nt: TGTGCCAGCAGCGCGGACAGAAGCTATGGCTACACCTTC; cdr3_aa: CASSADRSYGYTF; clone_size: NA; j_call: TRBJ1-2; cdr3_length: 13; d_call: NA; v_call: TRBV25-1
cdr3_nt: TGTGCCAGTAGCCCCGGCGGCAATGAAGCTTTCTTT; cdr3_aa: CASSPGGNEAFF; clone_size: NA; j_call: TRBJ1-1; cdr3_length: 12; d_call: NA; v_call: TRBV19
cdr3_nt: TGTGCCAGCAGTTACGCGGGGACAGGGGTGGCCGGGGAGCTGTTTTTT; cdr3_aa: CASSYAGTGVAGELFF; clone_size: NA; j_call: TRBJ2-2; cdr3_length: 16; d_call: TRBD1; v_call: TRBV6-2/TRBV6-3
cdr3_nt: TGTGCCAGCAGCTCGAACACAGGGGGCTACGAGCAGTACTTC; cdr3_aa: CASSSNTGGYEQYF; clone_size: NA; j_call: TRBJ2-7; cdr3_length: 14; d_call: TRBD1; v_call: TRBV7-9
cdr3_nt: TGTGCCAGCAGCCCACTACAGGGATCAGATGGCTACACCTTC; cdr3_aa: CASSPLQGSDGYTF; clone_size: NA; j_call: TRBJ1-2; cdr3_length: 14; d_call: NA; v_call: TRBV7-2
cdr3_nt: TGTGCCAGCAGTGGGGACAGGGTTTCACCCCTCCACTTT; cdr3_aa: CASSGDRVSPLHF; clone_size: NA; j_call: TRBJ1-6; cdr3_length: 13; d_call: TRBD1; v_call: TRBV25-1
cdr3_nt: TGTGCCAGCAGCCAATCCCGGTACAGGGACAGCAAGACCCAGTACTTC; cdr3_aa: CASSQSRYRDSKTQYF; clone_size: NA; j_call: TRBJ2-5; cdr3_length: 16; d_call: TRBD1; v_call: TRBV14
cdr3_nt: TGTGCCATCAGTGAGCACCCCGGGGTCCATCCCCTGAATGAGCAGTTCTTC; cdr3_aa: CAISEHPGVHPLNEQFF; clone_size: NA; j_call: TRBJ2-1; cdr3_length: 17; d_call: NA; v_call: TRBV10-3
cdr3_nt: TGCAGCGCCCGGGGAGCGGGAGGACGCACAGATACGCAGTATTTT; cdr3_aa: CSARGAGGRTDTQYF; clone_size: NA; j_call: TRBJ2-3; cdr3_length: 15; d_call: TRBD2; v_call: TRBV29-1
cdr3_nt: TGTGCCAGCAGCTTGAGAGCGGGGGCCTCCAGGTCCTACGAGCAGTACTTC; cdr3_aa: CASSLRAGASRSYEQYF; clone_size: few; j_call: TRBJ2-7; cdr3_length: 17; d_call: TRBD2; v_call: TRBV5-4
cdr3_nt: TGTGCCAGCAGCGTCCTAGCGGTGAACACCGGGGAGCTGTTTTTT; cdr3_aa: CASSVLAVNTGELFF; clone_size: NA; j_call: TRBJ2-2; cdr3_length: 15; d_call: TRBD2; v_call: TRBV9
cdr3_nt: TGTGCTAGCAGCTTAGAGAGGGCCAATGAGCAGTTCTTC; cdr3_aa: CASSLERANEQFF; clone_size: NA; j_call: TRBJ2-1; cdr3_length: 13; d_call: NA; v_call: TRBV7-7
cdr3_nt: TGCGCCAGCAGCTACGGACAGGCTTACGAGCAGTACTTC; cdr3_aa: CASSYGQAYEQYF; clone_size: few; j_call: TRBJ2-7; cdr3_length: 13; d_call: TRBD1; v_call: TRBV5-1
cdr3_nt: TGCGCCAGCAGCTTGTGGGCCGGTAATGAAAAACTGTTTTTT; cdr3_aa: CASSLWAGNEKLFF; clone_size: NA; j_call: TRBJ1-4; cdr3_length: 14; d_call: NA; v_call: TRBV5-1
cdr3_nt: TGTGCCAGCAGCTTAGGGCGGCAGTATAATTCACCCCTCCACTTT; cdr3_aa: CASSLGRQYNSPLHF; clone_size: NA; j_call: TRBJ1-6; cdr3_length: 15; d_call: NA; v_call: TRBV7-2
cdr3_nt: TGTGCCAGCAGTGAACGTGAGCCCCAGCATTTT; cdr3_aa: CASSEREPQHF; clone_size: NA; j_call: TRBJ1-5; cdr3_length: 11; d_call: NA; v_call: TRBV6-1
cdr3_nt: TGTGCCAGCAACGCCTATAGCAATCAGCCCCAGCATTTT; cdr3_aa: CASNAYSNQPQHF; clone_size: few; j_call: TRBJ1-5; cdr3_length: 13; d_call: NA; v_call: TRBV2
cdr3_nt: TGTGCCAGCAGTCCCCCTAGCGGGGGGAACAATGAGCAGTTCTTC; cdr3_aa: CASSPPSGGNNEQFF; clone_size: NA; j_call: TRBJ2-1; cdr3_length: 15; d_call: TRBD2; v_call: TRBV7-8
cdr3_nt: TGTGCCAGCAGCCAGCATGCAGATGAGCAGTTCTTC; cdr3_aa: CASSQHADEQFF; clone_size: once; j_call: TRBJ2-1; cdr3_length: 12; d_call: NA; v_call: TRBV3-1/TRBV3-2
cdr3_nt: TGCGCCAGCAGCTTCGGGGGAGGGCAAGAGACCCAGTACTTC; cdr3_aa: CASSFGGGQETQYF; clone_size: NA; j_call: TRBJ2-5; cdr3_length: 14; d_call: TRBD2; v_call: TRBV5-1
cdr3_nt: TGTGCCAGCAGCTTAGCCGTACAGGGGGCCTACGAGCAGTACTTC; cdr3_aa: CASSLAVQGAYEQYF; clone_size: NA; j_call: TRBJ2-7; cdr3_length: 15; d_call: TRBD1; v_call: TRBV7-8
cdr3_nt: TGCGCCAGCAGCCAAGACCATACGGGAGGACTCTACAATGAGCAGTTCTTC; cdr3_aa: CASSQDHTGGLYNEQFF; clone_size: NA; j_call: TRBJ2-1; cdr3_length: 17; d_call: TRBD2; v_call: TRBV4-3
cdr3_nt: TGTGCCAGCAGCTTGGCCGGCGGCAGGGAAAATCAGCCCCAGCATTTT; cdr3_aa: CASSLAGGRENQPQHF; clone_size: NA; j_call: TRBJ1-5; cdr3_length: 16; d_call: NA; v_call: TRBV5-6
cdr3_nt: TGTGCCAGCAGCTTAGGGACAGACACAGATACGCAGTATTTT; cdr3_aa: CASSLGTDTDTQYF; clone_size: few; j_call: TRBJ2-3; cdr3_length: 14; d_call: NA; v_call: TRBV7-8
cdr3_nt: TGTGCCAGCAGGATACAGGGATGGGGTTCACCCCTCCACTTT; cdr3_aa: CASRIQGWGSPLHF; clone_size: NA; j_call: TRBJ1-6; cdr3_length: 14; d_call: NA; v_call: TRBV2
cdr3_nt: TGCGCCAGCAGCGGGAGGACCTCCTACGAGCAGTACTTC; cdr3_aa: CASSGRTSYEQYF; clone_size: NA; j_call: TRBJ2-7; cdr3_length: 13; d_call: NA; v_call: TRBV5-1
cdr3_nt: TGTGCCAGCAGCTTGCTAGCGGGGGTTAGCGGGAATGAGCAGTTCTTC; cdr3_aa: CASSLLAGVSGNEQFF; clone_size: NA; j_call: TRBJ2-1; cdr3_length: 16; d_call: TRBD2; v_call: TRBV5-4